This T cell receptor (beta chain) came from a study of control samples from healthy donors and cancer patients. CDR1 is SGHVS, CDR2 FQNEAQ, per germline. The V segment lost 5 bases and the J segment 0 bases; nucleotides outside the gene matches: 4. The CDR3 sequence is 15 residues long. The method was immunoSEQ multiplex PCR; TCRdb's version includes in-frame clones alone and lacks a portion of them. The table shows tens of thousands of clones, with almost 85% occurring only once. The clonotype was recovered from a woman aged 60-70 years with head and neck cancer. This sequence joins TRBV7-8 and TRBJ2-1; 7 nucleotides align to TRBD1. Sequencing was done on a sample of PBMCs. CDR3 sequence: CASSQWTGSYNEQFF. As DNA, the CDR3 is TGTGCCAGCAGCCAGTGGACAGGCTCCTACAATGAGCAGTTCTTC.